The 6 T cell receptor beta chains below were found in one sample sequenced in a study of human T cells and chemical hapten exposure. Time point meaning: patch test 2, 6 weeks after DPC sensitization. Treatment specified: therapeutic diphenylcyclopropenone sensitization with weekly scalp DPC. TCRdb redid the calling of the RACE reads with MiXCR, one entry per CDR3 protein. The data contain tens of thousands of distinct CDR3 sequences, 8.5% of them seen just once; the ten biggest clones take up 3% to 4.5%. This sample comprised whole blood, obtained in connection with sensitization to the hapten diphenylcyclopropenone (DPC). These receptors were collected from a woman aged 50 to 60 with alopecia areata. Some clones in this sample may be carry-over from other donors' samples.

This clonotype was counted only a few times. CDR3 sequence: CASRLRGGDSGANVLTF. CDR3 DNA sequence: TGCGCCAGCAGACTAAGGGGAGGGGACTCTGGGGCCAACGTCCTGACTTTC. This chain joins TRBV5-1 and TRBJ2-6, with 7 bases identical to TRBD2. Germline lookup yields CDR1 SGHRS and CDR2 YFSETQ. Losses at the gene ends were 5 bases for V and 0 bases for J; bases not matched to a gene: 8. The CDR3 has 17 residues.

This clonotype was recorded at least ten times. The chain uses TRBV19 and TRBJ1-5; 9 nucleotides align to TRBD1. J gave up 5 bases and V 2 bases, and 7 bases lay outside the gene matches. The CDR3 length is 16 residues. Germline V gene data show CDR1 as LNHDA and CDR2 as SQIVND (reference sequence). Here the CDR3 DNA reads TGTGCCAGTAGTATATTGACAGGGGGGGGCCATCAGCCCCAGCATTTT. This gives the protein CASSILTGGGHQPQHF. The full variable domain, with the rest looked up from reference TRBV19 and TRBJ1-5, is DGGITQSPKYLFRKEGQNVTLSCEQNLNHDAMYWYRQDPGQGLRLIYYSQIVNDFQKGDIAEGYSVSREKKESFPLTVTSAQKNPTAFYLCASSILTGGGHQPQHFGDGTRLSIL.

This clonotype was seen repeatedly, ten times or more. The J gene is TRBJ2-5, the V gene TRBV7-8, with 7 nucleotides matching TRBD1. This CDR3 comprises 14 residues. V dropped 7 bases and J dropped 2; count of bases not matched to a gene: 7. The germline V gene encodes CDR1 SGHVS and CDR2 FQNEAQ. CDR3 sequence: CASIRTGVQETQYF. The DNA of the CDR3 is TGTGCCAGCATCCGTACAGGGGTACAAGAGACCCAGTACTTC. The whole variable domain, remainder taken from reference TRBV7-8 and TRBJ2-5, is GAGVSQSPRYKVAKRGQDVALRCDPISGHVSLFWYQQALGQGPEFLTYFQNEAQLDKSGLPSDRFFAERPEGSVSTLKIQRTQQEDSAVYLCASIRTGVQETQYFGPGTRLLVL.

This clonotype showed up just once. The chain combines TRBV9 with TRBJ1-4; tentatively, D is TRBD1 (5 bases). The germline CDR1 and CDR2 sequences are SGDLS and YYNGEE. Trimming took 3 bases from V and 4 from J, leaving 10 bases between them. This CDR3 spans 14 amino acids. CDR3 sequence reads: CASSADIHNEKLFF. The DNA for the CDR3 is TGTGCCAGCAGCGCGGACATCCATAATGAAAAACTGTTTTTT.

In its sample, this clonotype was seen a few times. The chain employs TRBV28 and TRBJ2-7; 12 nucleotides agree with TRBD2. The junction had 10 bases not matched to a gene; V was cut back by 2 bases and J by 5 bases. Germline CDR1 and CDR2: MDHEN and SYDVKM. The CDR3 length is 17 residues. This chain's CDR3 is CASSLVRLAGGDDEQYF. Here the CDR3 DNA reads TGTGCCAGCAGTTTAGTAAGGCTAGCGGGAGGGGACGACGAGCAGTACTTC.

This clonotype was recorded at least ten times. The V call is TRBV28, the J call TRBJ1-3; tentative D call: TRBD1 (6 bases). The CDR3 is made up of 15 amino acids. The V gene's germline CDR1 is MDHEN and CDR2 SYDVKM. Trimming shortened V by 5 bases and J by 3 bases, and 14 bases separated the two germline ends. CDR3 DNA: TGTGCCAGCAGTCTTGGACAGTTTGGTGGAAACACCATATATTTT. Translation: CASSLGQFGGNTIYF.